Sequencing of this T cell receptor (beta chain) was carried out in a study of T-cell reconstitution after alpha-beta-depleted transplantation in children. V dropped 4 bases and J dropped 0; count of bases not matched to a gene: 4. The CDR3 has 15 amino acids. Germline CDR1 is MNHNS and CDR2 is SASEGT. This clonotype has only a few counts. Preparation of the TCRbeta library involved a method that used unique molecular identifiers. TCRdb passed the PCR reads through MiXCR, listing each CDR3 protein once. The repertoire holds approximately 340,000 distinct CDR3 sequences, with 9% to 12% as singletons. Material: PBMCs from the stem cell graft donor, obtained from the stem cell graft. This chain joins TRBV6-1 and TRBJ2-7; 9 positions agree with TRBD1. The clonotype was recovered from a human donor who donated a stem cell graft to a child with acute lymphoblastic leukemia. In DNA form, the CDR3 reads TGTGCCAGCAGTGTTCGGGACAGGGTCTCCTACGAGCAGTACTTC. This codes for CASSVRDRVSYEQYF.